Sequencing of this TCR beta chain was carried out in a study of OX40 agonist ivuxolimab in advanced cancers. For the study at large: Administration of intravenous ivuxolimab to patients occurred every 2 weeks at 0.01 to 10 mg/kg. With a range of roughly 23 to 90, age averaged roughly 61 years, and 65% to 85% were male.

Here immunoSEQ multiplex PCR was the method, and the copy in TCRdb shows in-frame clones only, minus some. The sample yields about 36,000 clones, around 77% seen once. The germline V gene encodes CDR1 SGDLS and CDR2 YYNGEE. Trimming removed 0 bases at V and 5 bases at J, with 9 bases between. The CDR3 spans 14 residues. The material sequenced was CD4+ or CD8+ T cells sorted from blood, taken in a trial of the OX40 agonist ivuxolimab. This TCR came from an adult with an advanced solid tumor such as melanoma, head and neck, liver or kidney cancer. This chain links TRBV9 with TRBJ1-5, with D unresolved. CDR3 region: CASSVGAEDQPQHF. CDR3 bases: TGTGCCAGCAGCGTAGGGGCTGAAGATCAGCCCCAGCATTTT.